The entry below describes one T cell receptor beta chain. Antigen: not known. Primed by a sample-barcoded 5' primer and a J-beta primer mix, a second PCR proceeded for roughly 7 to 12 cycles. TCRdb recomputed calls from the 5' RACE reads with MiXCR, one row per CDR3 protein. This table holds hundreds of thousands of distinct CDR3 sequences, about 56% found once. The source of the sample is a study of blood T cells in healthy people across ages. General study results and limits: CMV infection status of these donors was not known. Diversity was estimated from one million T cells, and these estimates were considered underestimates. TCR beta diversity was tightly associated with the proportion of naive T cells.

The CDR3 has 13 residues. V was cut by 5 bases and J by 6 bases, with 14 bases left in between. Per the germline V gene, CDR1 is SQVTM and CDR2 is ANQGSEA. This chain links TRBV29-1 with TRBJ2-4; D possibly uses TRBD1 or TRBD2 (5 bases each). The receptor was derived from a man aged 40-49 years in good health. Sequencing used blood. CDR3 sequence: CSVRDPGRNIQYF. The CDR3, as DNA: TGCAGCGTTCGGGACCCGGGGCGAAACATTCAGTACTTC.